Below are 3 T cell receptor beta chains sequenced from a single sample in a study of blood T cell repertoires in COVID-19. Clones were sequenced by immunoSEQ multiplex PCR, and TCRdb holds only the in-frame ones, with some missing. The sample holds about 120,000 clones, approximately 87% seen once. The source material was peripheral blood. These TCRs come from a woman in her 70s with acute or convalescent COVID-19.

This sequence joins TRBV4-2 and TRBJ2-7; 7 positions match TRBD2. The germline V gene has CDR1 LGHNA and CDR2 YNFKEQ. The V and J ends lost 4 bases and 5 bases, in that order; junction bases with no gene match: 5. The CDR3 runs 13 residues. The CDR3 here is CASSPTSIHEQYF. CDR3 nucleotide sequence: TGTGCCAGCAGCCCGACTAGCATCCACGAGCAGTACTTC.

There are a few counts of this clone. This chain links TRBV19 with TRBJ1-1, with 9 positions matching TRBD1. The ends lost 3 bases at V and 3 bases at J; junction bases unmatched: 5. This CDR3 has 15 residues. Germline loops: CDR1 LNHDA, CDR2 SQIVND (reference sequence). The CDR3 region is CASSIGDREDTEAFF. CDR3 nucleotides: TGTGCCAGTAGTATCGGGGACAGGGAGGACACTGAAGCTTTCTTT.

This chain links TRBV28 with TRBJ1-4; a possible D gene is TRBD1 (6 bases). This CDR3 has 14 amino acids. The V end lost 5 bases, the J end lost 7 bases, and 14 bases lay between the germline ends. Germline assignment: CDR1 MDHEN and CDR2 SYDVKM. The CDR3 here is CASSRLGQPEKLFF. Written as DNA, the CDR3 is TGTGCCAGCAGTCGCCTGGGACAACCTGAAAAACTGTTTTTT. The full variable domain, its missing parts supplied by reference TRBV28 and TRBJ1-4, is DVKVTQSSRYLVKRTGEKVFLECVQDMDHENMFWYRQDPGLGLRLIYFSYDVKMKEKGDIPEGYSVSREKKERFSLILESASTNQTSMYLCASSRLGQPEKLFFGSGTQLSVL.